What follows is one T cell receptor (beta chain) and its context. Its antigen remains unknown. At one end the junction does not follow the germline gene, possibly because of a read error. The sample originates from a study of blood T cells in healthy people across ages. General observations from the study: Leaving the PBMCs unsorted stopped any conclusive comparison of naive versus antigen-experienced cells. Any changes in expanded clonotypes were possibly confounded, as donor CMV status remained unknown.

Sample-barcoded 5' priming and a J-beta primer mix drove a second PCR of about 6 to 12 cycles. Every cDNA molecule bore a tag from a template-switch adaptor containing 12 random nucleotides. Per sample, CDR3-containing paired-end reads numbered at least 2.5 million. TCRdb fed the 5' RACE reads into MiXCR, producing one record per CDR3 protein. Found here are 550,000 to 750,000 distinct CDR3 sequences, around 20% of them singletons; the top ten hold roughly 3.4%. Sequenced sample: blood. This receptor was identified in a man between 70 and 80 years old in good health.

CDR3 sequence: CASSPGQGSSGSLYNGQFF. Written as DNA, the CDR3 is TGTGCCAGCAGCCCGGGACAGGGCTCTAGCGGGAGCCTTTACAATGGGCAGTTCTTC. The rearrangement uses TRBV11-2 and TRBJ2-1; tentatively, D is TRBD2 (10 bases). In germline, CDR1 is SGHAT, CDR2 FQNNGV. The CDR3 runs 19 residues.